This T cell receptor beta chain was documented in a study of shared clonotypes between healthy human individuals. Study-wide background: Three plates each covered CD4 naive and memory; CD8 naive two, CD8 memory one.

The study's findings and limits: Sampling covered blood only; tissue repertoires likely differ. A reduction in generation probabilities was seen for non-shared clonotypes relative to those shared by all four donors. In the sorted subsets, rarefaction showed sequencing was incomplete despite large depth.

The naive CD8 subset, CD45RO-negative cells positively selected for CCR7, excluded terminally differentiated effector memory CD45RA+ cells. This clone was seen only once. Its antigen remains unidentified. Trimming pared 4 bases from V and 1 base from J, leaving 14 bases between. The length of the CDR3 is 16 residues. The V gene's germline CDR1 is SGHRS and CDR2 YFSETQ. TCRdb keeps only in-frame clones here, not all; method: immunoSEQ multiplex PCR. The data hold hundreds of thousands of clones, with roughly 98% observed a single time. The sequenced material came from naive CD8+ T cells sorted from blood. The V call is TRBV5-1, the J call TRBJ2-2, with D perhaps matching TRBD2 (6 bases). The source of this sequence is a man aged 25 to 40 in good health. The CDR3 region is CASSVLRRVNTGELFF. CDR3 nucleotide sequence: TGCGCCAGCAGCGTGCTTCGGAGGGTGAACACCGGGGAGCTGTTTTTT.